A single sample gave rise to the 22 T cell receptor beta chains below, sequenced in a study of shared clonotypes between healthy human individuals (dated by TCRdb to 2019 to 2021). Library preparation was by the immunoSEQ multiplex PCR assay. TCRdb provides this immuneACCESS table in a form limited to in-frame rearrangements. Some clones are lacking; in checked studies, under half of them reflect an unresolved V gene, and why the rest are absent is not known. The sample profile shows about 590,000 clones; 95% of them were found once. The ten largest make up around 0.097% of the sample. For the CD8 naive samples, CD45RO-negative cells were positively selected for CCR7, yielding a CD45RA+CCR7+ population from which TemRA cells were excluded. Sequenced: naive CD8+ T cells sorted from blood. In the paper's terms, the cell subset or site label means: CD45RA+CCR7+. The receptors here all came from a woman aged 25-40 years in good health.

The chain carries TRBV13 and TRBJ1-4, with unresolved D. Per germline, CDR1 PRHDT and CDR2 FYEKMQ (reference sequence). The CDR3 has 12 amino acids. V lost 4 bases to trimming and J lost 6 bases, with 6 bases between them. The DNA of the CDR3 is TGTGCCAGCAGCTCCGGTGATGAAAAACTGTTTTTT. Encoded protein: CASSSGDEKLFF.

The rearrangement links TRBV6-5 to TRBJ1-1; no firm D call. Germline loops: CDR1 MNHEY, CDR2 SVGAGI. CDR3 length: 14 residues. V was cut by 2 bases and J by 1 base, with 8 bases left in between. In DNA form, the CDR3 reads TGTGCCAGCAGTTACAATCCGGGGAACACTGAAGCTTTCTTT. It is translated as CASSYNPGNTEAFF.

V usage is TRBV27 and J usage is TRBJ2-5; no definite D call. The J call is uncertain, as TRBJ2-7 better fits the DNA end. Germline V CDR1 and CDR2: MNHEY, SMNVEV (reference sequence). The CDR3 covers 12 residues. CDR3 amino acids: CASSPNFYEQYF. DNA of the CDR3: TGTGCCAGCAGTCCTAATTTCTACGAGCAGTACTTC.

The V and J genes are TRBV5-6 and TRBJ2-2; D uncertain. In germline, CDR1 is SGHDT, CDR2 YYEEEE. The CDR3 is 13 amino acids. Trimming took 3 bases from V and 6 from J, leaving 9 bases between them. In DNA form, the CDR3 reads TGTGCCAGCAGCTCCGGTTTCGCCGGGGAGCTGTTTTTT. Protein product: CASSSGFAGELFF. The whole variable domain, filled in from reference TRBV5-6 and TRBJ2-2, reads DAGVTQSPTHLIKTRGQQVTLRCSPKSGHDTVSWYQQALGQGPQFIFQYYEEEERQRGNFPDRFSGHQFPNYSSELNVNALLLGDSALYLCASSSGFAGELFFGEGSRLTVL.

This sequence joins TRBV28 and TRBJ1-5; no clear D gene. Germline V lookup: CDR1 MDHEN, CDR2 SYDVKM. This CDR3 is built from 19 residues. V was trimmed by 2 bases and J by 5 bases, leaving 25 bases between them. The CDR3 loop is CASSLPKTRTGTKDQPQHF. The CDR3 DNA is TGTGCCAGCAGTTTACCCAAAACCAGGACGGGCACTAAAGATCAGCCCCAGCATTTT.

The chain uses TRBV10-2 and TRBJ1-4; TRBD1 matches at 8 bases. V dropped 4 bases and J dropped 13; count of bases not matched to a gene: 23. Germline V gene sequence: CDR1 WSHSY, CDR2 SAAADI. This CDR3 is built from 18 residues. CDR3 DNA: TGCGCCAGCAGTGTAGATAAACCCGGGACAGGCATAATGAAAACACTGTTTTTT. Translated, it gives CASSVDKPGTGIMKTLFF.

The genes are TRBV4-1 and TRBJ2-7; 9 nucleotides agree with TRBD2. The CDR3 consists of 16 residues. Germline trimming cut 1 base from V and 3 bases from J; bases unmatched to any gene: 7. Looked up from germline, CDR1 is MGHRA and CDR2 is YSYEKL. The CDR3 here is CASSQVLAGSNYEQYF. The CDR3 DNA follows: TGCGCCAGCAGCCAAGTCCTAGCGGGATCCAACTACGAGCAGTACTTC.

The J gene is TRBJ2-7, the V gene TRBV2, with 11 bases fitting TRBD2. CDR1 and CDR2 (germline): SNHLY, FYNNEI. The CDR3 covers 18 residues. V shed 0 bases and J 0 bases; nucleotides not matched to a gene: 7. The CDR3 DNA sequence: TGTGCCAGCAGTGAAGCTGGACTAGCGGGTGGAACCTCCTACGAGCAGTACTTC. Translating it yields CASSEAGLAGGTSYEQYF.

The CDR3 DNA is TGTGCCAGCAGTCCCACAGGGACCCAGTACTTC. This sequence encodes CASSPTGTQYF. The chain uses TRBV7-9 and TRBJ2-5; the D gene is possibly TRBD1 (5 bases). Germline loops: CDR1 SEHNR, CDR2 FQNEAQ (reference sequence). V gave up 6 bases and J gave up 7 bases, with 9 bases separating them. CDR3 length equals 11 residues.

This chain joins TRBV10-3 and TRBJ2-3; TRBD2 aligns across 7 bases. Germline trimming cut 11 bases from V and 5 bases from J; bases unmatched to any gene: 13. This CDR3 is 14 amino acids long. The germline CDR1 and CDR2 sequences are ENHRY and SYGVKD. The CDR3 protein is CAASGTTHEDTQYF. The DNA for the CDR3 is TGTGCCGCCTCCGGGACTACCCATGAAGATACGCAGTATTTT.

The chain joins TRBV5-6 to TRBJ1-1, with D uncertain. Trimming took 2 bases from V and 1 from J, leaving 9 bases between them. This CDR3 contains 14 residues. Germline loops: CDR1 SGHDT, CDR2 YYEEEE. The DNA of the CDR3 is TGTGCCAGCAGCTTCGGCTCAGCGAACACTGAAGCTTTCTTT. Its protein product is CASSFGSANTEAFF.

This chain connects TRBV27 to TRBJ2-1, with D perhaps matching TRBD1 (6 bases). Deletions cut 6 bases from V and 3 bases from J, with 12 bases between. Germline values: CDR1 MNHEY, CDR2 SMNVEV (reference sequence). The CDR3 has 14 amino acids. CDR3 region: CASSFTGHYNEQFF. The CDR3, as DNA: TGTGCCAGCAGCTTCACGGGACACTACAATGAGCAGTTCTTC.

The chain joins TRBV6-4 to TRBJ1-1; D unclear. CDR3 length equals 13 residues. The V end was cut by 4 bases, the J end by 5 bases, with 11 bases between. The V gene's germline CDR1 is MRHNA and CDR2 SNTAGT. The CDR3 nucleotides are TGTGCCAGCAGTGGTAGTCCGGGGACTGAAGCTTTCTTT. Protein product: CASSGSPGTEAFF.

The V call is TRBV5-1, the J call TRBJ1-4; unclear D gene. Trimming pared 0 bases from V and 8 bases from J, leaving 14 bases between. The germline CDR1 and CDR2 sequences are SGHRS and YFSETQ. The CDR3 has 15 amino acids. The CDR3 coding sequence is TGCGCCAGCAGCTTGGGGGAGACTATCGGCGAAAAACTGTTTTTT. Its translation: CASSLGETIGEKLFF.

The J gene is TRBJ2-7, the V gene TRBV27; TRBD2 matches 7 bases. Germline CDR1 reads MNHEY; CDR2 reads SMNVEV (reference sequence). V was clipped by 8 bases and J by 4 bases; unmatched bases: 11. The CDR3 runs to 14 residues. CDR3 coding DNA: TGTGCCAGCTCAAGGGAGGGCCGGGGGTACGAGCAGTACTTC. This encodes CASSREGRGYEQYF.

To note about this clone: Different DNA sequences within this sample yield the same CDR3. The V gene is TRBV5-6, the J gene TRBJ1-5; D uncertain. Germline V lookup: CDR1 SGHDT, CDR2 YYEEEE. The CDR3 spans 14 residues. Trimming left V 4 bases short and J 2 bases short, with 10 bases between. CDR3 bases: TGTGCCAGCAGCCTGAGTGCAGGCAATCAGCCCCAGCATTTT. Protein product: CASSLSAGNQPQHF.

The chain recombines TRBV2 with TRBJ2-5; tentative D call: TRBD2 (6 bases). TRBJ2-7 explains the end of the DNA better; the J call may be wrong. The CDR3 extends over 15 amino acids. Germline assignment: CDR1 SNHLY and CDR2 FYNNEI. The CDR3 DNA is TGTGCCAGCAGTGAAGCGGGAGGACGAACCTACGAGCAGTACTTC. Translating gives CASSEAGGRTYEQYF.

The rearrangement links TRBV11-2 to TRBJ2-7; D uncertain. V gave up 5 bases and J gave up 3 bases, with 8 bases separating them. This CDR3 is 12 amino acids long. From germline, CDR1 is SGHAT and CDR2 FQNNGV. The CDR3 is CASSRGFYEQYF. The CDR3 nucleotides read TGTGCCAGCAGCCGCGGATTCTACGAGCAGTACTTC.

With respect to this clone: The sample holds other DNA sequences that translate to the same CDR3. The CDR3 sequence is CASSEGLGYEQYF. Here the CDR3 DNA reads TGTGCCAGCAGTGAGGGACTAGGGTACGAGCAGTACTTC. The gene calls are TRBV2 and TRBJ2-5, with 8 bases aligning to TRBD2. The end of the DNA is better explained by TRBJ2-7, so the J call may be wrong. In germline, CDR1 is SNHLY, CDR2 FYNNEI. This CDR3 comprises 13 residues.

V usage is TRBV27 and J usage is TRBJ1-5, with 8 bases that match TRBD1. V lost 7 bases to trimming and J lost 6 bases; unmatched junction nucleotides: 8. Germline values: CDR1 MNHEY, CDR2 SMNVEV (reference sequence). This CDR3 has 14 amino acids. The CDR3 protein is CASMAGGAGQPQHF. The CDR3 nucleotides read TGTGCCAGCATGGCAGGGGGCGCGGGTCAGCCCCAGCATTTT.

The chain joins TRBV19 to TRBJ1-4; TRBD1 is a possible D gene (5 bases). The CDR3 length is 13 residues. With 6 bases removed from V and 6 bases from J, the gap between germline ends came to 11 bases. Germline values: CDR1 LNHDA, CDR2 SQIVND (reference sequence). The CDR3 bases are TGTGCCAGTAGCCGGGACCTAGATGAAAAACTGTTTTTT. Protein product: CASSRDLDEKLFF.

V usage is TRBV28 and J usage is TRBJ1-3, with D uncertain. Germline V gene data show CDR1 as MDHEN and CDR2 as SYDVKM. The V end lost 3 bases, the J end lost 0 bases, and 18 bases lay between the germline ends. The CDR3 is 18 residues long. The DNA of the CDR3 is TGTGCCAGCAGTTTCCCCTTCCATACGGAGAGCTCTGGAAACACCATATATTTT. Translated, it gives CASSFPFHTESSGNTIYF.